Listed below are T cell receptor beta chains from one sample, sequenced in a study of vaccination effects on CD4 cells after COVID-19. No antigen has been assigned to these receptors. Generated by immunoSEQ multiplex PCR, the TCRdb table keeps only in-frame clones and is missing some. The sample contains 50,000 or so clones, around 85% of which appear only once. The sequencing here drew on CD4+ T cells from PBMCs cultured with HCoV-229E spike peptides, taken before COVID-19 vaccination. The receptors originated from a human donor who received a COVID-19 vaccine. Both conserved end residues are part of each CDR3. Each record gives: CDR3 protein, CDR3 DNA, J gene, V gene, clone size, D gene. The D gene is left open where the match is weak. Some rows have no size entry. The others give once, few or many, or a class for an expanded clone.

CATSREAGRGRQDTQYF,TGTGCCACCAGCAGAGAGGCCGGACGGGGGCGTCAAGATACGCAGTATTTT,TRBJ2-3,TRBV15,once,-
CASKAEGVGTEAFF,TGTGCCAGCAAAGCCGAGGGGGTAGGCACTGAAGCTTTCTTT,TRBJ1-1,TRBV6-5,few,-
CASSRNPGTTGNTIYF,TGTGCCAGCTCACGAAATCCAGGGACAACCGGAAACACCATATATTTT,TRBJ1-3,TRBV18,-,-
CASSPGGRGDTQYF,TGTGCCAGCAGTCCAGGTGGACGGGGAGATACGCAGTATTTT,TRBJ2-3,TRBV28,few,-
CASVSDSGNTIYF,TGCGCCAGCGTCTCGGACTCTGGAAACACCATATATTTT,TRBJ1-3,TRBV4-1,-,-
CASSAHKTQYF,TGTGCCAGCAGTGCCCACAAGACCCAGTACTTC,TRBJ2-5,TRBV2,-,-
CASSRGGLDTQYF,TGTGCCAGCAGCCGAGGGGGCCTAGATACGCAGTATTTT,TRBJ2-3,TRBV3-1/TRBV3-2,-,TRBD1
CASSSDGQRRGELFF,TGTGCCAGCAGTTCTGACGGGCAGCGAAGGGGGGAGCTGTTTTTT,TRBJ2-2,TRBV6-6,-,-
CASSLDQYSPLHF,TGCGCCAGCAGCTTGGACCAGTATTCACCCCTCCACTTT,TRBJ1-6,TRBV5-1,-,-
CASSFASSSYNEQFF,TGCGCCAGCAGCTTCGCTAGCAGCTCCTACAATGAGCAGTTCTTC,TRBJ2-1,TRBV5-1,-,-
CASNPTNPGGFGEAFF,TGTGCCAGCAACCCCACTAACCCAGGAGGTTTTGGTGAAGCTTTCTTT,TRBJ1-1,TRBV7-9,few,-
CATMDNYGYTF,TGTGCCACCATGGACAACTATGGCTACACCTTC,TRBJ1-2,TRBV24-1,-,-
CASSSLRWGGGTQYF,TGCGCCAGCAGCTCTTTAAGATGGGGCGGTGGGACCCAGTACTTC,TRBJ2-5,TRBV5-1,-,-
CASSRRAGTYNSPLHF,TGTGCCAGCAGCCGCCGGGCCGGCACCTATAATTCACCCCTCCACTTT,TRBJ1-6,TRBV11-1,once,-
CASSRNAGARNQPQHF,TGTGCCAGCAGCCGAAACGCGGGGGCCCGAAATCAGCCCCAGCATTTT,TRBJ1-5,TRBV5-8,-,-
CASSFGWGMNTEAFF,TGTGCCAGCAGCTTTGGGTGGGGAATGAACACTGAAGCTTTCTTT,TRBJ1-1,TRBV7-2,-,-
CASSLEGSGGYTF,TGCGCCAGCAGCTTGGAGGGAAGCGGAGGCTACACCTTC,TRBJ1-2,TRBV5-1,-,-
CASSYKLGQGYGYTF,TGTGCCAGCAGCTATAAACTAGGACAGGGGTATGGCTACACCTTC,TRBJ1-2,TRBV7-2,-,TRBD1
CASGLRTGYQETQYF,TGTGCTAGTGGTTTGAGGACAGGGTACCAAGAGACCCAGTACTTC,TRBJ2-5,TRBV12-5,-,TRBD1
CASSFMGGNTIYF,TGTGCCAGCAGCTTCATGGGGGGAAACACCATATATTTT,TRBJ1-3,TRBV5-6,-,-
CASRTLMGEAFF,TGTGCCAGTAGGACGTTGATGGGTGAAGCTTTCTTT,TRBJ1-1,TRBV19,-,-
CASSMTGGVTEAFF,TGTGCCAGCAGCATGACAGGGGGAGTCACTGAAGCTTTCTTT,TRBJ1-1,TRBV11-2,-,TRBD1
CASSNDRGGSTEAFF,TGTGCCAGTAGTAACGACAGGGGAGGGAGCACTGAAGCTTTCTTT,TRBJ1-1,TRBV19,-,TRBD1
CASSLGAAVTLYNSPLHF,TGTGCCAGCAGCTTAGGGGCAGCCGTAACCCTTTATAATTCACCCCTCCACTTT,TRBJ1-6,TRBV7-2,-,-
CATYGTRLYF,TGTGCCACCTACGGGACTCGGCTTTACTTC,TRBJ2-5,TRBV24-1,-,-
CASSPQLSGELFF,TGTGCCAGCAGCCCCCAGTTGAGCGGGGAGCTGTTTTTT,TRBJ2-2,TRBV9,once,-
CASSRPKDRGSYNEQFF,TGTGCCAGCAGCCGACCCAAGGACAGGGGCTCCTACAATGAGCAGTTCTTC,TRBJ2-1,TRBV5-8,-,TRBD1
CASSLGGGQLYGYTF,TGTGCCAGCAGTTTAGGCGGAGGACAGCTCTATGGCTACACCTTC,TRBJ1-2,TRBV28,-,-
CASSLPGIGLGETQYF,TGTGCCAGCAGTTTACCGGGAATAGGGCTGGGAGAGACCCAGTACTTC,TRBJ2-5,TRBV28,-,-
CASGLDGADTQYF,TGTGCTAGTGGTTTGGACGGGGCAGATACGCAGTATTTT,TRBJ2-3,TRBV12-5,-,-
CASSISMNTEAFF,TGTGCCAGTAGTATATCCATGAACACTGAAGCTTTCTTT,TRBJ1-1,TRBV19,-,-
CASSQGLARYGANVLTF,TGTGCCAGCTCACAGGGGTTGGCGAGGTATGGGGCCAACGTCCTGACTTTC,TRBJ2-6,TRBV18,-,-
CASSPPGPGETQYF,TGTGCCAGCTCACCACCGGGACCTGGGGAGACCCAGTACTTC,TRBJ2-5,TRBV18,-,-
CASSFGHFTGNTIYF,TGTGCCAGCAGCTTCGGACACTTTACTGGAAACACCATATATTTT,TRBJ1-3,TRBV13,-,-
CASSVQGEEGYTF,TGCGCCAGCAGTGTACAGGGGGAAGAAGGCTACACCTTC,TRBJ1-2,TRBV5-1,once,TRBD1